Shown below are 9 T cell receptor beta chains from a single sample sequenced in a study of radiation and T cells in renal cell carcinoma. Treatment: 15 Gy SBRT to primary tumor, nephrectomy 4 weeks later. Profiled with immunoSEQ multiplex PCR; TCRdb holds only in-frame clones, not every one. The sample comprises approximately 18,000 clones, roughly 64% of which are singletons, and roughly an eighth rests with the top ten. The input for sequencing was tumor tissue, taken from a patient whose treatment included radiotherapy and nephrectomy. These receptor sequences come from a woman between 65 and 79 years old with renal cell carcinoma.

This chain joins TRBV11-2 and TRBJ1-2; D is unclear. Germline V gene lookup returns CDR1 SGHAT and CDR2 FQNNGV. V was cut by 3 bases and J by 3 bases, with 8 bases left in between. This CDR3 contains 13 residues. CDR3 nucleotides: TGTGCCAGCAGCTTTCGATGGGACTATGGCTACACCTTC. Protein sequence: CASSFRWDYGYTF. The full variable domain, completed using reference TRBV11-2 and TRBJ1-2, is EAGVAQSPRYKIIEKRQSVAFWCNPISGHATLYWYQQILGQGPKLLIQFQNNGVVDDSQLPKDRFSAERLKGVDSTLKIQPAKLEDSAVYLCASSFRWDYGYTFGSGTRLTVV.

The chain couples TRBV2 to TRBJ2-5, with TRBD1 matching over 8 bases. CDR1 and CDR2 from the germline V gene are SNHLY and FYNNEI. J was trimmed by 6 bases and V by 8 bases; bases with no gene match: 8. The length of the CDR3 is 13 residues. The DNA of the CDR3 is TGTGCCAGCTTCGACAGGGGAACGAAGACCCAGTACTTC. Translated: CASFDRGTKTQYF.

The rearrangement links TRBV27 to TRBJ1-2; 12 positions agree with TRBD1. Germline CDR1 is MNHEY and CDR2 is SMNVEV (reference sequence). CDR3 length equals 17 residues. The junction had 8 bases not matched to a gene; V was cut back by 3 bases and J by 3 bases. CDR3 region: CASSLVGQGASHYGYTF. CDR3 nucleotides: TGTGCCAGCAGTTTGGTGGGACAGGGGGCGTCGCACTATGGCTACACCTTC.

J is TRBJ2-2 and V is TRBV15, with D perhaps TRBD1 or TRBD2 (5 bases each). Germline loops: CDR1 LNHNV, CDR2 YYDKDF (reference sequence). The CDR3 loop spans 19 amino acids. Trimming took off 2 bases at V and 2 bases at J, with 21 bases between the two ends. CDR3 protein: CATSRLFSAVQGNTGELFF. The CDR3 DNA reads as TGTGCCACCAGCAGACTTTTCTCAGCGGTGCAGGGAAACACCGGGGAGCTGTTTTTT.

The V and J genes are TRBV6-6 and TRBJ2-5; possible D gene TRBD2, 6 bases. CDR1 is MNHNY and CDR2 is SVGAGI in the germline V gene (reference sequence). Between the trimmed V and J ends, which lost 6 bases and 8 bases, there was a span of 19 bases. This CDR3 has 14 amino acids. In DNA, the CDR3 is TGTGCCAGCAGCGATGGGGGGAAGGACGAAACCCAGTACTTC. It yields the protein CASSDGGKDETQYF.

This clone appeared a few times. The V gene is TRBV10-3, the J gene TRBJ1-1; D is unresolved. The CDR3 has 13 amino acids. V was pared by 0 bases and J by 11 bases, with 13 bases between. Germline V gene data show CDR1 as ENHRY and CDR2 as SYGVKD. The CDR3 loop reads CAISESRATPAFF. DNA of the CDR3: TGTGCCATCAGTGAGTCTCGCGCCACTCCGGCTTTCTTT.

This clone has only a few counts. The V gene is TRBV10-2, the J gene TRBJ1-1; TRBD1 matches 7 bases. The CDR3 spans 13 residues. The V gene's germline CDR1 is WSHSY and CDR2 SAAADI. V shed 7 bases, J shed 9 bases, and the junction held 11 bases outside the gene matches. CDR3 sequence: CASTEGADEKAFF. As DNA, the CDR3 is TGCGCCAGCACGGAGGGGGCAGATGAAAAAGCTTTCTTT.

The chain recombines TRBV19 with TRBJ1-5; the D is unclear. Trimming removed 1 base from V and 0 bases from J, with 7 bases in between. The germline V gene has CDR1 LNHDA and CDR2 SQIVND (reference sequence). This CDR3 is 15 amino acids long. The CDR3 DNA reads as TGTGCCAGTAGTATAGGCGGAAATAGCAATCAGCCCCAGCATTTT. Protein sequence: CASSIGGNSNQPQHF.

The rearrangement links TRBV5-5 to TRBJ1-4; 9 nucleotides align to TRBD1. Germline CDR1 and CDR2: SGHKS and YYEKEE (reference sequence). Trimming cost V 4 bases and J 3 bases; bases outside gene matches: 10. The CDR3 runs to 17 residues. CDR3 DNA: TGTGCCAGCAGCACCGGGACAGGGTGGGAAGCTAATGAAAAACTGTTTTTT. Translation gives CASSTGTGWEANEKLFF.